A single sample gave rise to the 23 T cell receptor beta chains below, sequenced in a study of vaccination effects on CD4 cells after COVID-19. Sequencing was preceded by expansion of antigen-specific CD4+ T cells with viral peptide pools in the ViraFEST assay. Investigators separated out CD4+ T cells once around 9 days of culture had passed. By PCR, the person was confirmed to have had SARS-CoV-2 infection between March and December 2020. Profiled with immunoSEQ multiplex PCR; TCRdb holds only in-frame clones, not every one. The sample has tens of thousands of clones; around three quarters are singletons. These TCRs' antigens remain unknown. This specimen was CD4+ T cells from PBMCs cultured with HIV peptides, taken before COVID-19 vaccination. Subset here: HIV-1 Nef peptide pool negative control/reference culture. These receptors were obtained from a human donor who had a prior SARS-CoV-2 infection.

This clone was seen only a few times. The V call is TRBV6-1, the J call TRBJ2-3, with D perhaps matching TRBD2 (5 bases). Germline CDR1 and CDR2: MNHNS and SASEGT. V was trimmed by 2 bases and J by 0 bases, leaving 21 bases between them. This CDR3 has 19 residues. Here the CDR3 reads CASSEKRGRPTSSTDTQYF. CDR3 nucleotides: TGTGCCAGCAGTGAAAAAAGAGGGAGACCCACGTCTAGCACAGATACGCAGTATTTT.

J is TRBJ2-7 and V is TRBV3-1 (or the pseudogene TRBV3-2), with 9 nucleotides matching TRBD2. The CDR3 runs to 15 residues. With V trimmed by 4 bases and J by 2 bases, 6 bases remained unmatched. CDR1 LGHDT and CDR2 YNNKEL come from the germline V gene (reference sequence). Here the CDR3 reads CASSRPTSGTYEQYF. The CDR3 nucleotides read TGTGCCAGCAGCCGACCGACTAGCGGTACCTACGAGCAGTACTTC.

The chain carries TRBV6-6 and TRBJ1-2; weak D call: TRBD1 (6 bases). Per the germline V gene, CDR1 is MNHNY and CDR2 is SVGAGI (reference sequence). This CDR3 is 13 amino acids long. Between the trimmed V and J ends, which lost 6 bases and 4 bases, there was a span of 12 bases. The CDR3 bases are TGTGCCAGCAGACCACAACAGGGCTATGGCTACACCTTC. Translating it yields CASRPQQGYGYTF.

A remark on this clone: One end of the junction does not line up with germline, which may come from a read error. This chain links TRBV7-7 with TRBJ2-2, with 11 bases lining up with TRBD2. CDR1 and CDR2 from the germline V gene are SSHAT and FNYEAQ (reference sequence). The CDR3 runs to 16 residues. This CDR3 is CASSKLAGVGTGELFF. CDR3 bases: TGTGCTAGCAGCAAACTAGCGGGAGTCGGCACCGGGGAGCTGTTTTTT.

This clone was observed a few times. J is TRBJ1-6 and V is TRBV12-5; D unresolved. Germline-derived CDR1 and CDR2 are LGHNT and FRNRAP. This CDR3 has 14 residues. Trimming removed 6 bases at V and 8 bases at J, with 14 bases between. The CDR3 sequence: CASGWLSGDSPLHF. DNA for the CDR3: TGTGCTAGTGGCTGGCTTTCAGGAGATTCACCCCTCCACTTT.

As for this clone: This sample also contains other DNA sequences that code for the same CDR3. The gene calls are TRBV5-6 and TRBJ2-6, with D uncertain. Germline V gives CDR1 SGHDT, CDR2 YYEEEE. CDR3 length: 15 amino acids. V lost 0 bases and J 1 base, leaving 5 bases between the germline ends. CDR3 in DNA: TGTGCCAGCAGCTTGGGAGTTTCTGGGGCCAACGTCCTGACTTTC. It translates to CASSLGVSGANVLTF.

This sequence joins TRBV10-3 and TRBJ2-3; 8 bases match TRBD2. V gave up 4 bases and J gave up 2 bases; unmatched junction bases: 5. This CDR3 has 15 amino acids. The germline V gene has CDR1 ENHRY and CDR2 SYGVKD. The CDR3 DNA is TGTGCCATCAGTGCCAGCGGGAGTAACACAGATACGCAGTATTTT. This encodes CAISASGSNTDTQYF.

The chain uses TRBV3-1 (or the pseudogene TRBV3-2) and TRBJ2-1, with 7 bases identical to TRBD1. In germline, CDR1 is LGHDT, CDR2 YNNKEL (reference sequence). There are 17 residues in the CDR3. V dropped 2 bases and J dropped 3; count of bases not matched to a gene: 10. The CDR3: CASSQKARQGIYNEQFF. CDR3 DNA: TGTGCCAGCAGCCAAAAGGCCCGACAGGGCATCTACAATGAGCAGTTCTTC.

The chain couples TRBV24-1 to TRBJ2-3, with D perhaps TRBD2 (5 bases). Trimming took off 3 bases at V and 0 bases at J, with 9 bases between the two ends. Germline V gene data show CDR1 as KGHDR and CDR2 as SFDVKD. This CDR3 comprises 15 residues. The CDR3 DNA is TGTGCCACCAGTGATCGGACTGTTAGCACAGATACGCAGTATTTT. Translating it yields CATSDRTVSTDTQYF.

The chain is built from TRBV4-2 and TRBJ2-2; 8 nucleotides agree with TRBD1. Germline CDR1 reads LGHNA; CDR2 reads YNFKEQ. This CDR3 contains 16 residues. The V segment lost 4 bases and the J segment 5 bases; nucleotides outside the gene matches: 9. The chain's CDR3 is CASSPHTGGGTGELFF. The CDR3 region has the DNA TGTGCCAGCAGCCCGCACACAGGGGGAGGAACCGGGGAGCTGTTTTTT.

The count of this clone is one. The V and J genes are TRBV10-3 and TRBJ2-4; 8 bases are a match to TRBD2. The CDR3 loop spans 16 amino acids. V was pared by 3 bases and J by 6 bases, with 10 bases of the junction left unmatched. CDR1 ENHRY and CDR2 SYGVKD come from the germline V gene. The CDR3 here is CAISDRGGPLGNIQYF. Here the CDR3 DNA reads TGTGCCATCAGTGACCGGGGGGGGCCGTTAGGAAACATTCAGTACTTC.

This clone was seen only a few times. CDR3 sequence reads: CASSLRGTADSPLHF. The CDR3 nucleotides are TGTGCCAGCAGCTTACGCGGGACAGCCGATTCACCCCTCCACTTT. The chain joins TRBV7-3 to TRBJ1-6; 7 bases are a match to TRBD1. Unmatched junction bases numbered 6, after V lost 2 bases and J lost 8 bases. The CDR3 extends over 15 amino acids. Per germline, CDR1 SGHTA and CDR2 FQGTGA.

The V gene is TRBV13, the J gene TRBJ2-4; the D gene is possibly TRBD2 (6 bases). V was cut by 5 bases and J by 0 bases, with 11 bases left in between. The CDR3 runs 15 residues. Germline V gives CDR1 PRHDT, CDR2 FYEKMQ (reference sequence). The CDR3 spells CASSRTGLAKNIQYF. CDR3 DNA: TGTGCCAGCAGCCGGACGGGACTAGCCAAAAACATTCAGTACTTC.

The genes are TRBV5-5 and TRBJ2-5; D not certain. Germline assignment: CDR1 SGHKS and CDR2 YYEKEE (reference sequence). The V and J ends lost 0 bases and 5 bases respectively, with 5 bases between them. The CDR3 extends over 12 amino acids. CDR3 loop: CASSLGRETQYF. CDR3 sequence (DNA): TGTGCCAGCAGCTTGGGTAGGGAGACCCAGTACTTC.

This chain links TRBV7-6 with TRBJ2-7; TRBD2 agrees at 7 bases. V shed 5 bases and J 0 bases; nucleotides not matched to a gene: 13. Germline V lookup: CDR1 SGHVS, CDR2 FNYEAQ. This CDR3 is 17 amino acids long. CDR3 nucleotide sequence: TGTGCCAGCAGCGCCCGCCCTTGGGCGGGGGACTCCTACGAGCAGTACTTC. Translated: CASSARPWAGDSYEQYF. Using reference TRBV7-6 and TRBJ2-7 for the parts outside the CDR3, the full variable domain is GAGVSQSPRYKVTKRGQDVALRCDPISGHVSLYWYRQALGQGPEFLTYFNYEAQQDKSGLPNDRFSAERPEGSISTLTIQRTEQRDSAMYRCASSARPWAGDSYEQYFGPGTRLTVT.

This clone was seen a few times. The chain combines TRBV20-1 with TRBJ1-1, with unresolved D. The CDR3 consists of 11 residues. Trimming left V 7 bases short and J 7 bases short, with 13 bases between. Germline values: CDR1 DFQATT, CDR2 SNEGSKA (reference sequence). In nucleotides, the CDR3 is TGCAGTGTACGCTCACGAGGTGAAGCTTTCTTT. Its protein product is CSVRSRGEAFF.

The V call is TRBV28, the J call TRBJ1-5, with 8 bases that match TRBD1. The junction had 5 bases not matched to a gene; V was cut back by 1 base and J by 3 bases. CDR1 and CDR2 (germline): MDHEN, SYDVKM. The CDR3 sequence is 16 residues long. The CDR3 DNA sequence: TGTGCCAGCAGTTTATTTCAGGGGGCGAACAATCAGCCCCAGCATTTT. Protein sequence: CASSLFQGANNQPQHF.

This rearrangement joins TRBV11-1 to TRBJ2-5; 8 bases are a match to TRBD2. The V and J ends lost 5 bases and 5 bases, in that order; junction bases with no gene match: 13. This CDR3 spans 16 amino acids. Germline values: CDR1 SGHAT, CDR2 FQDESV (reference sequence). The CDR3 sequence is CASSPRLALAQETQYF. As DNA, the CDR3 is TGTGCCAGCAGCCCCCGACTAGCGTTGGCCCAGGAGACCCAGTACTTC.

This sequence joins TRBV27 and TRBJ2-5; 10 bases agree with TRBD2. CDR1 and CDR2 from the germline V gene are MNHEY and SMNVEV (reference sequence). The CDR3 runs to 15 residues. The V segment lost 7 bases and the J segment 5 bases; nucleotides outside the gene matches: 10. CDR3 amino acids: CASKYSGRTFETQYF. The CDR3 DNA follows: TGTGCCAGCAAATATAGCGGGAGGACTTTTGAGACCCAGTACTTC.

V gene TRBV7-9 combines with J gene TRBJ2-3; D is perhaps TRBD2 (6 bases). The CDR3 totals 15 residues. Trimming took 7 bases from V and 8 from J, leaving 22 bases between them. From germline, CDR1 is SEHNR and CDR2 FQNEAQ (reference sequence). CDR3 loop: CASTGRRLPNRTQYF. CDR3 nucleotide sequence: TGTGCCAGCACCGGGAGAAGACTACCTAACCGTACGCAGTATTTT.

The sample holds one count of this clone. The chain is built from TRBV5-4 and TRBJ2-1; 14 positions match TRBD2. V lost 5 bases to trimming and J lost 4 bases; unmatched junction nucleotides: 8. The length of the CDR3 is 17 residues. The germline V gene encodes CDR1 SGHNT and CDR2 YYREEE (reference sequence). The CDR3 coding sequence is TGTGCCAGCAGTGCCGGACTAGCGGGGGGTGGTTACAATGAGCAGTTCTTC. Residues: CASSAGLAGGGYNEQFF.

This chain uses TRBV4-2 with TRBJ2-5; D not certain. CDR1 is LGHNA and CDR2 is YNFKEQ in the germline V gene. The CDR3 extends over 15 amino acids. V was trimmed by 1 base and J by 5 bases, leaving 14 bases between them. The CDR3 protein is CASSQGKEAFETQYF. CDR3 DNA: TGTGCCAGCAGCCAAGGGAAGGAAGCCTTTGAGACCCAGTACTTC.

This chain joins TRBV19 and TRBJ2-5; D not resolved. CDR1 and CDR2 from the germline V gene are LNHDA and SQIVND (reference sequence). V shed 2 bases and J shed 4 bases, with 11 bases lying between them. This CDR3 has 14 amino acids. The DNA of the CDR3 is TGTGCCAGTAGTATAACCGGGTATCCAGAGACCCAGTACTTC. Its protein is CASSITGYPETQYF. The entire variable domain, with the rest obtained from reference TRBV19 and TRBJ2-5, is as follows: DGGITQSPKYLFRKEGQNVTLSCEQNLNHDAMYWYRQDPGQGLRLIYYSQIVNDFQKGDIAEGYSVSREKKESFPLTVTSAQKNPTAFYLCASSITGYPETQYFGPGTRLLVL.